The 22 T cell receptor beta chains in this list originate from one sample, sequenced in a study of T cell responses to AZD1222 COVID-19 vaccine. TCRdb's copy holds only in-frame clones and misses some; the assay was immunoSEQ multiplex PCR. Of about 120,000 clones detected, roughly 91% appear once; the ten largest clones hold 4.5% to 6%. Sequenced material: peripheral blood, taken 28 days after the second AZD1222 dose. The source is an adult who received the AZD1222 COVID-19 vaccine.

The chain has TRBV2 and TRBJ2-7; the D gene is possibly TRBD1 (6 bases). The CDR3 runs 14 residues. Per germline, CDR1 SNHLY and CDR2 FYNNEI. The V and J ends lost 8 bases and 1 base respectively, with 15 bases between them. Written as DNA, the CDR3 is TGTGCCAGCGGTTCCGGGACATTATCCTACGAGCAGTACTTC. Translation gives CASGSGTLSYEQYF.

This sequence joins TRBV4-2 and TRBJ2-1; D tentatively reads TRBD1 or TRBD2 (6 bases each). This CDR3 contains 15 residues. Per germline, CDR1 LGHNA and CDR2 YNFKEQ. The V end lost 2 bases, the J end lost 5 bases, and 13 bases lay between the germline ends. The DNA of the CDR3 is TGTGCCAGCAGCCAAACAGGGAGGTGGGACAATGAGCAGTTCTTC. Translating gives CASSQTGRWDNEQFF.

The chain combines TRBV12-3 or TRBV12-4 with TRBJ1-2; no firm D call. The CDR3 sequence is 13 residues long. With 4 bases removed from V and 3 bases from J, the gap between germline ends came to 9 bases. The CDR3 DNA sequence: TGTGCCAGCAGTTCGGGCCTGGACTATGGCTACACCTTC. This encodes CASSSGLDYGYTF.

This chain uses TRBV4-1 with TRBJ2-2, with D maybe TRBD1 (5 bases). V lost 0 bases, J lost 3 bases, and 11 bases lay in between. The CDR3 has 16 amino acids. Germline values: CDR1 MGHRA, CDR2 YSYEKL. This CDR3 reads CASSQDRVVDTGELFF. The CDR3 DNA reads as TGCGCCAGCAGCCAAGACAGGGTGGTAGACACCGGGGAGCTGTTTTTT.

This chain's CDR3 is CASSLVQGATGELFF. The CDR3 DNA is TGTGCCAGCAGCTTAGTGCAGGGGGCAACCGGGGAGCTGTTTTTT. This chain uses TRBV7-2 with TRBJ2-2; TRBD1 agrees at 8 bases. The CDR3 length is 15 residues. The germline CDR1 and CDR2 sequences are SGHTA and FQGNSA. Unmatched junction bases numbered 3, after V lost 1 base and J lost 5 bases.

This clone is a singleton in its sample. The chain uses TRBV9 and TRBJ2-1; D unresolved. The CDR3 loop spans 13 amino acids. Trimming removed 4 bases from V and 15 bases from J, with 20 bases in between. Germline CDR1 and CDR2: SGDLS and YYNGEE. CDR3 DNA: TGTGCCAGCAGCCCCACGCTGAACGCCGAACGGTTCTTC. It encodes CASSPTLNAERFF.

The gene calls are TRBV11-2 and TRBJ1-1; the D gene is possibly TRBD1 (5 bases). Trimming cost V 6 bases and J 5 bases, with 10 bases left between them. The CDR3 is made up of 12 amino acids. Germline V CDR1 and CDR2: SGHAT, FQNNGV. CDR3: CASRGGGTEAFF. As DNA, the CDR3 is TGTGCCAGCAGGGGGGGAGGTACTGAAGCTTTCTTT.

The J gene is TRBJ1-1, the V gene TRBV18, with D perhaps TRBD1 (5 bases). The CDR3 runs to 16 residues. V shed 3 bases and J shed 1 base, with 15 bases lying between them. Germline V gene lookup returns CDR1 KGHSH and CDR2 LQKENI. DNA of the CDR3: TGTGCCAGCTCACCCCCGAGCAGGGCCCGGAACACTGAAGCTTTCTTT. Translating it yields CASSPPSRARNTEAFF.

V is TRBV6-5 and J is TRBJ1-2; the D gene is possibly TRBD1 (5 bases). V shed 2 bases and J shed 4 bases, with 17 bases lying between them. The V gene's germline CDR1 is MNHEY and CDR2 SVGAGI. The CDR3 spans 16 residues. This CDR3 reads CASSYGGGSAGYGYTF. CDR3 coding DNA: TGTGCCAGCAGTTACGGGGGTGGTAGCGCGGGCTATGGCTACACCTTC.

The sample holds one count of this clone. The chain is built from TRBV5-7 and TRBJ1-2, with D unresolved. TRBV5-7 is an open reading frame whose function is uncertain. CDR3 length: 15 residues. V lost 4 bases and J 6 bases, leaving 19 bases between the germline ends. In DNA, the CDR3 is TGTGCCAGCAGCCCAGGACCCGGGAATAGAGATGGCTACACCTTC. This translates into CASSPGPGNRDGYTF.

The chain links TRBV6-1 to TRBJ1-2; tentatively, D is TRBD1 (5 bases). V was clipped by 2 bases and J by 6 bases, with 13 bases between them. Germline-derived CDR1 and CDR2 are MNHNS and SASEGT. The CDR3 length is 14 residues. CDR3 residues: CASSERGRVDGYTF. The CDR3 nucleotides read TGTGCCAGCAGTGAAAGGGGCAGGGTGGATGGCTACACCTTC.

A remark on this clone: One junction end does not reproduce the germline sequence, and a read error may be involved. The CDR3 DNA sequence: TGTGCCAGCAGCCATCCGCGGACTGGAGCTTTCTTT. Residues: CASSHPRTGAFF. J is TRBJ1-1 and V is TRBV11-2; D is unclear. Germline loops: CDR1 SGHAT, CDR2 FQNNGV. The CDR3 has 12 residues. The variable domain in full, with the rest retrieved from reference TRBV11-2 and TRBJ1-1, is EAGVAQSPRYKIIEKRQSVAFWCNPISGHATLYWYQQILGQGPKLLIQFQNNGVVDDSQLPKDRFSAERLKGVDSTLKIQPAKLEDSAVYLCASSHPRTGAFFGQGTRLTVV.

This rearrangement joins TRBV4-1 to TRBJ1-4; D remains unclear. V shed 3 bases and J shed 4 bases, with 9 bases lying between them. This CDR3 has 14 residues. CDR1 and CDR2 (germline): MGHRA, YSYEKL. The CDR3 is CASSHLGNNEKLFF. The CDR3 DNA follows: TGCGCCAGCAGCCACCTGGGGAATAATGAAAAACTGTTTTTT.

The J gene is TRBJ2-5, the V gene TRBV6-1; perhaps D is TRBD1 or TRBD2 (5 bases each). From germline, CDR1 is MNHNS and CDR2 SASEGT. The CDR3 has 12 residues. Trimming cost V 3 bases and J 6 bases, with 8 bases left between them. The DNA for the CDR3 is TGTGCCAGCAGTGATTCGGGGCAGACCCAGTACTTC. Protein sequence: CASSDSGQTQYF.

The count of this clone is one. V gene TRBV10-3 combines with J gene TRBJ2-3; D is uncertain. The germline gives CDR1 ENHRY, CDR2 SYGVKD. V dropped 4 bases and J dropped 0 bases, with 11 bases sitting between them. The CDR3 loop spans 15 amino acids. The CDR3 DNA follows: TGTGCCATCAGTGGGCTGATGGAAAGCACAGATACGCAGTATTTT. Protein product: CAISGLMESTDTQYF.

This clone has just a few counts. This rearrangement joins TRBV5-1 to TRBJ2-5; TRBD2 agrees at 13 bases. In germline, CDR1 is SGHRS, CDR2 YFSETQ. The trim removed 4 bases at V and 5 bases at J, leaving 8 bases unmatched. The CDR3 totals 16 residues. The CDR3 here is CASSHTSGGASETQYF. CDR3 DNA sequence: TGCGCCAGCAGCCACACTAGCGGGGGGGCCTCCGAGACCCAGTACTTC.

CDR3 in DNA: TGTGCCAGCAGCGTAGGGGGGACTAGCGGGAGGTTCCCCCCCGATGAGCAGTTCTTC. The encoded protein is CASSVGGTSGRFPPDEQFF. The chain has TRBV9 and TRBJ2-1, with TRBD2 identical over 15 bases. The CDR3 consists of 19 residues. Germline CDR1 SGDLS, CDR2 YYNGEE. The J segment lost 8 bases and the V segment lost 0 bases, leaving 12 bases of the junction unmatched. The variable domain in full, completed from reference TRBV9 and TRBJ2-1, reads DSGVTQTPKHLITATGQRVTLRCSPRSGDLSVYWYQQSLDQGLQFLIQYYNGEERAKGNILERFSAQQFPDLHSELNLSSLELGDSALYFCASSVGGTSGRFPPDEQFFGPGTRLTVL.

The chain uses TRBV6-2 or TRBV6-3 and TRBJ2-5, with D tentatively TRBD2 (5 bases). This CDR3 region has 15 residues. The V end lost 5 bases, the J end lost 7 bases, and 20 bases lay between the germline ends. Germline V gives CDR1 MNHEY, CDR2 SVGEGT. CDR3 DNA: TGTGCCAGCAGTCCCCTGGGCGGTCCTCGGGGGACCCAGTACTTC. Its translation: CASSPLGGPRGTQYF.

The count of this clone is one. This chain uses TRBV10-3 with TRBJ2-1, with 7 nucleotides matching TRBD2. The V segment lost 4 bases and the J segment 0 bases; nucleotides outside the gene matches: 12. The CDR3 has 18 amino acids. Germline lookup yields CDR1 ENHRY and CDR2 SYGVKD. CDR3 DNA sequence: TGTGCCATCAGTGCCTCCCGGGGGGACCCGAGCTCCTACAATGAGCAGTTCTTC. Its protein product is CAISASRGDPSSYNEQFF.

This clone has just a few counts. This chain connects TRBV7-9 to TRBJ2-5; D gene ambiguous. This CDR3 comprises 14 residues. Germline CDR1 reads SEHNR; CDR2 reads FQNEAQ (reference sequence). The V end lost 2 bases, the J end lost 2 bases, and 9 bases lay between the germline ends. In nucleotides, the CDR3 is TGTGCCAGCAGCTTATATGGGTGGCAAGAGACCCAGTACTTC. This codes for CASSLYGWQETQYF.

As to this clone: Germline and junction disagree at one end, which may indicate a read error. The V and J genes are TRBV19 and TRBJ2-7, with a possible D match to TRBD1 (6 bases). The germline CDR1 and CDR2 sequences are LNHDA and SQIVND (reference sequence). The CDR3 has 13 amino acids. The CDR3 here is CASSPGHYYEQYF. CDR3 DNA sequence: TGTGCCAGTAGTCCGGGACACTACTACGAACAGTACTTC.

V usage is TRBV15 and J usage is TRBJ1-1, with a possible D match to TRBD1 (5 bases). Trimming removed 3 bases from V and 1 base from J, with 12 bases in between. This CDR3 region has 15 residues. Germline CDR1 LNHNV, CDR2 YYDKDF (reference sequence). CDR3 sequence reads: CATSSPGTGNTEAFF. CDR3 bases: TGTGCCACCAGCAGTCCCGGGACGGGGAACACTGAAGCTTTCTTT.